The next 3 T cell receptor beta chains were all read from a single sample in a study of blood T cell repertoires in COVID-19 (dated by TCRdb to 2020 to 2022). The library was obtained by the immunoSEQ multiplex PCR assay. Drawn from immuneACCESS, this table holds only the in-frame rearrangements with V and J called that TCRdb kept. Clones are partly lost; checked studies trace under half to an unresolved V gene and leave the rest unexplained. In this sample the table shows around 180,000 clones, roughly 90% of which occur a single time. The ten largest clones capture roughly 24% of the sample. The sequencing input was peripheral blood. These receptors were collected from a man in his sixties with acute or convalescent COVID-19.

This chain connects TRBV5-1 to TRBJ2-7, with TRBD2 identical over 7 bases. From germline, CDR1 is SGHRS and CDR2 YFSETQ. After removal of 4 bases from V and 6 bases from J, the junction contained 13 bases not matched to a gene. The CDR3 runs to 15 residues. CDR3 loop: CASSPGGAGAREQYF. The CDR3 DNA sequence: TGCGCCAGCAGCCCGGGGGGTGCGGGAGCCCGCGAGCAGTACTTC.

This chain links TRBV7-8 with TRBJ2-5; TRBD2 matches at 8 bases. This CDR3 is 15 amino acids long. Trimming at V came to 3 bases and at J to 9 bases, leaving 12 bases not matched to a gene. CDR1 is SGHVS and CDR2 is FQNEAQ in the germline V gene. The CDR3 protein is CASSFKETSAGSQYF. The CDR3 DNA follows: TGTGCCAGCAGCTTCAAGGAGACTAGCGCGGGGTCCCAGTACTTC.

The chain links TRBV27 to TRBJ2-1; TRBD2 might be the D (6 bases). The CDR3 spans 15 residues. The germline gives CDR1 MNHEY, CDR2 SMNVEV (reference sequence). Trimming removed 0 bases from V and 8 bases from J, with 14 bases in between. The CDR3 DNA is TGTGCCAGCAGTTTATCGGGACTTTGGGCCGATGAGCAGTTCTTC. It yields the protein CASSLSGLWADEQFF.